A single sample is the source of the 15 T cell receptor beta chains below, sequenced in a study of cytomegalovirus exposure and HLA in healthy donors. PCR primers comprised 60 Vbeta and 13 Jbeta primers. Sequencing used immunoSEQ multiplex PCR; TCRdb keeps in-frame clones, though not all of them. The sample lists roughly 200,000 clones; 70% to 80% were seen once. Specimen: PBMCs. The receptor source for this set is a woman aged 35 to 49 in good health and CMV-seronegative.

The chain employs TRBV7-9 and TRBJ1-5, with 8 bases matching TRBD1. CDR1 is SEHNR, CDR2 FQNEAQ, per germline (reference sequence). The CDR3 runs 13 residues. V lost 3 bases and J lost 6; bases outside the gene matches: 1. CDR3 coding DNA: TGTGCCAGCAGCTTTGGGACAGGTCAGCCCCAGCATTTT. This encodes CASSFGTGQPQHF.

This rearrangement joins TRBV4-1 to TRBJ2-5, with 9 bases matching TRBD2. Germline values: CDR1 MGHRA, CDR2 YSYEKL. V shed 3 bases, J shed 0 bases, and the junction held 2 bases outside the gene matches. CDR3 length equals 15 residues. The CDR3 DNA reads TGCGCCAGCAGCCAGTCTAGCGGGAACCAAGAGACCCAGTACTTC. It encodes CASSQSSGNQETQYF.

This rearrangement joins TRBV7-2 to TRBJ2-2, with D maybe TRBD2 (7 bases). V was clipped by 6 bases and J by 2 bases, with 16 bases between them. Per the germline V gene, CDR1 is SGHTA and CDR2 is FQGNSA. The CDR3 length is 16 residues. The CDR3 sequence: CASSPLGGLNTGELFF. In DNA form, the CDR3 reads TGTGCCAGCAGTCCGTTGGGGGGGCTTAACACCGGGGAGCTGTTTTTT. Drawing the rest from reference TRBV7-2 and TRBJ2-2, the complete variable domain is GAGVSQSPSNKVTEKGKDVELRCDPISGHTALYWYRQSLGQGLEFLIYFQGNSAPDKSGLPSDRFSAERTGGSVSTLTIQRTQQEDSAVYLCASSPLGGLNTGELFFGEGSRLTVL.

Notes on this clone: The junction differs from germline at one of its ends, possibly a read error. The chain combines TRBV29-1 with TRBJ1-4; no definite D call. This CDR3 has 14 amino acids. Germline values: CDR1 SQVTM, CDR2 ANQGSEA. The CDR3 protein is CSVEGETTNEELFF. The DNA for the CDR3 is TGCAGCGTTGAGGGAGAAACAACTAATGAAGAACTGTTTTTT.

In this sample, this clone turned up once. CDR3 DNA: TGTGCCAGTAGTATAGACCCCGGGGAGGGGTACTACGAGCAGTACTTC. Its translation is CASSIDPGEGYYEQYF. V gene TRBV19 combines with J gene TRBJ2-7, with 7 bases matching TRBD2. The CDR3 sequence is 16 residues long. Trimming at V came to 0 bases and at J to 3 bases, leaving 8 bases not matched to a gene. Germline V gene data show CDR1 as LNHDA and CDR2 as SQIVND (reference sequence).

The rearrangement uses TRBV11-3 and TRBJ2-7, with unresolved D. This CDR3 is built from 16 residues. V gave up 5 bases and J gave up 3 bases, with 20 bases separating them. CDR1 is SGHNT, CDR2 YENEEA, per germline. The CDR3 sequence is CASSPSFDKTGYEQYF. The CDR3 DNA reads TGTGCCAGCAGCCCCAGTTTTGACAAAACTGGCTACGAGCAGTACTTC.

J is TRBJ2-7 and V is TRBV20-1; D call uncertain. Germline CDR1 and CDR2: DFQATT and SNEGSKA (reference sequence). This CDR3 has 11 residues. The ends were cut back, 1 base at V and 3 bases at J, with 4 bases in the middle. The CDR3 nucleotides are TGCAGTGCTAGAGCCAACTACGAGCAGTACTTC. This gives the protein CSARANYEQYF.

V gene TRBV6-5 combines with J gene TRBJ1-2, with a possible D match to TRBD1 (5 bases). Germline CDR1 is MNHEY and CDR2 is SVGAGI. The CDR3 consists of 14 residues. V lost 6 bases, J lost 5 bases, and 16 bases lay in between. DNA of the CDR3: TGTGCCAGCAGGCTCACAGAGCAGGGATATGGCTACACCTTC. Its protein is CASRLTEQGYGYTF.

This clone was detected a few times. The rearrangement joins TRBV6-5 to TRBJ1-4; weak D call: TRBD1 (5 bases). Deletions cut 3 bases from V and 8 bases from J, with 13 bases between. This CDR3 is built from 14 residues. Germline V lookup: CDR1 MNHEY, CDR2 SVGAGI. This CDR3 reads CASSYSRGWEKLFF. CDR3 in DNA: TGTGCCAGCAGTTATTCTAGGGGCTGGGAAAAACTGTTTTTT.

The chain couples TRBV9 to TRBJ2-1, with 8 bases identical to TRBD2. V lost 5 bases, J lost 8 bases, and 15 bases stayed unmatched. Germline CDR1 reads SGDLS; CDR2 reads YYNGEE. This CDR3 region has 16 residues. The CDR3 here is CASSGRGSGNIYEQFF. The CDR3 nucleotides are TGTGCCAGCAGTGGACGAGGTAGCGGGAATATCTATGAGCAGTTCTTC.

This chain links TRBV2 with TRBJ2-2; a weak D match, TRBD1 (5 bases). Germline V gene lookup returns CDR1 SNHLY and CDR2 FYNNEI. The CDR3 has 15 amino acids. The ends were cut back, 3 bases at V and 4 bases at J, with 12 bases in the middle. This CDR3 is CASSEQGWGTGELFF. DNA for the CDR3: TGTGCCAGCAGTGAGCAGGGTTGGGGCACCGGGGAGCTGTTTTTT.

V gene TRBV9 combines with J gene TRBJ2-2; D is unclear. Deletions cut 4 bases from V and 2 bases from J, with 3 bases between. The CDR3 consists of 12 residues. The germline V gene has CDR1 SGDLS and CDR2 YYNGEE. The CDR3 loop is CASSLNTGELFF. DNA of the CDR3: TGTGCCAGCAGCCTAAACACCGGGGAGCTGTTTTTT. The whole variable domain, filled in from reference TRBV9 and TRBJ2-2, reads DSGVTQTPKHLITATGQRVTLRCSPRSGDLSVYWYQQSLDQGLQFLIQYYNGEERAKGNILERFSAQQFPDLHSELNLSSLELGDSALYFCASSLNTGELFFGEGSRLTVL.

This clone was seen a single time. The genes are TRBV4-3 and TRBJ1-6; 7 positions agree with TRBD1. Germline-derived CDR1 and CDR2 are LGHNA and YSLEER. CDR3 size: 16 residues. The V and J ends lost 1 base and 8 bases, in that order; junction bases with no gene match: 8. The CDR3 loop is CASSQAGGPQDSPLHF. The CDR3 nucleotides are TGCGCCAGCAGCCAAGCAGGGGGACCCCAGGATTCACCCCTCCACTTT.

The count of this clone is one. This rearrangement joins TRBV6-5 to TRBJ2-2; 12 bases align to TRBD1. Trimming cost V 0 bases and J 9 bases; bases outside gene matches: 2. CDR3 size: 15 residues. Germline CDR1 MNHEY, CDR2 SVGAGI. CDR3 DNA: TGTGCCAGCAGTTACTCCGGGACAGGGGGCAGGGAGCTGTTTTTT. This codes for CASSYSGTGGRELFF.

J is TRBJ1-2 and V is TRBV5-4, with D maybe TRBD1 (5 bases). Trimming removed 0 bases at V and 8 bases at J, with 11 bases between. The CDR3 spans 13 residues. Germline CDR1 is SGHNT and CDR2 is YYREEE (reference sequence). CDR3 protein: CASSLAGRGGYTF. The DNA of the CDR3 is TGTGCCAGCAGCTTGGCGGGGAGGGGCGGCTACACCTTC.